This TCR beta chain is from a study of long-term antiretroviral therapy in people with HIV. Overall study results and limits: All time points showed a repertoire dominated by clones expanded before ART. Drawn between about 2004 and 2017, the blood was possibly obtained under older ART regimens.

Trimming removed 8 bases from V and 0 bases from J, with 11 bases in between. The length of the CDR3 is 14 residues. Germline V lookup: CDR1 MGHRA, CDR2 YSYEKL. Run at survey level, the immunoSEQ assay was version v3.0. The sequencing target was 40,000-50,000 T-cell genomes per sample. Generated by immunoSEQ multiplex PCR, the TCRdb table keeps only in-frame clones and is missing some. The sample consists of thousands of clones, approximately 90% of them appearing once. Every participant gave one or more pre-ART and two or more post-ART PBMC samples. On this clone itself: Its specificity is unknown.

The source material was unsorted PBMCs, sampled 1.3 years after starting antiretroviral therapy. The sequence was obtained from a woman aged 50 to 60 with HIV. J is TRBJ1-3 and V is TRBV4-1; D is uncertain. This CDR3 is CASGVQSSGNTIYF. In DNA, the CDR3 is TGCGCCAGCGGGGTCCAGAGCTCTGGAAACACCATATATTTT.